One and the same sample provided the 22 T cell receptor beta chains below, sequenced in a study of blood T cell repertoires in COVID-19. Libraries were prepared by immunoSEQ multiplex PCR; TCRdb keeps only in-frame clonotypes and omits some of them. The repertoire consists of over 85,000 clones, with around 86% occurring once and the leading ten covering roughly 3.1%. Sequencing was performed on peripheral blood. Receptors were obtained from a man in his fifties with active or convalescent COVID-19.

This chain uses TRBV19 with TRBJ2-3; 7 bases agree with TRBD2. Germline assignment: CDR1 LNHDA and CDR2 SQIVND (reference sequence). The CDR3 extends over 15 amino acids. J lost 4 bases, V lost 3 bases, and 7 bases had no gene match. In DNA, the CDR3 is TGTGCCAGTAGTATGGCACTAAGCGGGGCAGATACGCAGTATTTT. As protein: CASSMALSGADTQYF.

This sequence joins TRBV19 and TRBJ2-4; no clear D. CDR3 size: 15 residues. The V gene lost 3 bases and the J gene lost 0 bases, with 9 bases spanning the gap. From germline, CDR1 is LNHDA and CDR2 SQIVND (reference sequence). This CDR3 reads CASSIADSAKNIQYF. CDR3 coding DNA: TGTGCCAGTAGTATTGCCGACTCAGCCAAAAACATTCAGTACTTC.

In this sample, this clone turned up once. The chain couples TRBV10-2 to TRBJ1-1; 7 bases line up with TRBD1. CDR1 is WSHSY, CDR2 SAAADI, per germline. V lost 6 bases, J lost 1 base, and 5 bases stayed unmatched. The CDR3 sequence is 14 residues long. CDR3 sequence (DNA): TGCGCCAGCAGAAAAACAGGGGAGAACACTGAAGCTTTCTTT. Translated, it gives CASRKTGENTEAFF.

The chain links TRBV7-9 to TRBJ2-1; 9 bases are a match to TRBD1. Germline assignment: CDR1 SEHNR and CDR2 FQNEAQ (reference sequence). V was pared by 5 bases and J by 2 bases, with 4 bases of the junction left unmatched. The CDR3 has 15 amino acids. The CDR3 reads CASSPRDRAYNEQFF. The CDR3, as DNA: TGTGCCAGCAGCCCCCGGGACAGGGCCTACAATGAGCAGTTCTTC.

The chain links TRBV4-2 to TRBJ2-1; 7 positions match TRBD2. V dropped 0 bases and J dropped 1; count of bases not matched to a gene: 18. The CDR3 totals 21 residues. Germline V CDR1 and CDR2: LGHNA, YNFKEQ. The CDR3 protein is CASSQDTYESKRGGSYNEQFF. The CDR3 DNA reads as TGTGCCAGCAGCCAAGATACTTACGAATCTAAGCGGGGAGGATCCTACAATGAGCAGTTCTTC.

V and J are TRBV6-1 and TRBJ2-1; D perhaps matches TRBD1 (5 bases). Per the germline V gene, CDR1 is MNHNS and CDR2 is SASEGT. V lost 0 bases to trimming and J lost 9 bases, with 12 bases between them. This CDR3 is built from 14 residues. The CDR3 reads CASSEAPGLSEQFF. The CDR3 coding sequence is TGTGCCAGCAGTGAAGCGCCAGGGCTAAGTGAGCAGTTCTTC.

J is TRBJ2-2 and V is TRBV5-1; TRBD1 aligns across 8 bases. The CDR3 has 18 amino acids. The V and J ends lost 0 bases and 6 bases, in that order; junction bases with no gene match: 13. Germline CDR1 reads SGHRS; CDR2 reads YFSETQ. This CDR3 reads CASSLEGQGGPRAGELFF. In DNA, the CDR3 is TGCGCCAGCAGCTTGGAAGGACAGGGTGGTCCTAGGGCCGGGGAGCTGTTTTTT.

The V call is TRBV27, the J call TRBJ2-5, with 8 bases identical to TRBD2. The CDR3 runs 13 residues. CDR1 is MNHEY, CDR2 SMNVEV, per germline (reference sequence). With V trimmed by 6 bases and J by 5 bases, 5 bases remained unmatched. Written as DNA, the CDR3 is TGTGCCAGCAGGGGGACTAGAGTGGAGACCCAGTACTTC. This gives the protein CASRGTRVETQYF.

This clone was seen a single time. The chain couples TRBV11-2 to TRBJ2-5, with TRBD2 matching over 11 bases. The germline V gene encodes CDR1 SGHAT and CDR2 FQNNGV. The CDR3 has 15 residues. The V and J ends lost 3 bases and 1 base, in that order; junction bases with no gene match: 1. CDR3 region: CASSFTSGGQETQYF. The CDR3, as DNA: TGTGCCAGCAGCTTCACTAGCGGGGGCCAAGAGACCCAGTACTTC.

The chain has TRBV5-1 and TRBJ2-1; 12 nucleotides agree with TRBD2. V trimming: 4 bases; J trimming: 8 bases; junction bases outside the gene matches: 13. From germline, CDR1 is SGHRS and CDR2 YFSETQ. This CDR3 spans 17 amino acids. The CDR3 sequence is CASSPLMSSGGADEQFF. In DNA, the CDR3 is TGCGCCAGCAGCCCCCTAATGTCTAGCGGGGGGGCCGATGAGCAGTTCTTC. The variable domain in full, with the rest retrieved from reference TRBV5-1 and TRBJ2-1, is KAGVTQTPRYLIKTRGQQVTLSCSPISGHRSVSWYQQTPGQGLQFLFEYFSETQRNKGNFPGRFSGRQFSNSRSEMNVSTLELGDSALYLCASSPLMSSGGADEQFFGPGTRLTVL.

The chain couples TRBV12-5 to TRBJ2-3; 7 nucleotides align to TRBD1. The CDR3 is 14 amino acids. The germline V gene encodes CDR1 LGHNT and CDR2 FRNRAP. Germline trimming cut 1 base from V and 6 bases from J; bases unmatched to any gene: 4. CDR3 in amino acids: CASGLEGAVDTQYF. Here the CDR3 DNA reads TGTGCTAGTGGTTTGGAGGGGGCGGTGGATACGCAGTATTTT.

The gene calls are TRBV12-3 or TRBV12-4 and TRBJ1-5; D is possibly TRBD1 (6 bases). The CDR3 contains 12 residues. Trimming stripped 5 bases from V and 10 bases from J, with 12 bases between. CDR3 DNA sequence: TGTGCCAGCAGTGAGGACAGCCTACCCCAGCATTTT. Its translation is CASSEDSLPQHF.

Only a few counts were recorded for this clone. The gene calls are TRBV4-3 and TRBJ2-6; D remains unclear. Trimming left V 1 base short and J 0 bases short, with 4 bases between. Germline V gene sequence: CDR1 LGHNA, CDR2 YSLEER. The CDR3 has 15 residues. This CDR3 reads CASSQALSGANVLTF. CDR3 nucleotide sequence: TGCGCCAGCAGCCAAGCTCTCTCTGGGGCCAACGTCCTGACTTTC.

This clone was observed once. CDR3 amino acids: CASSPRGTASSYNEQFF. The CDR3 DNA reads TGCGCCAGCAGCCCCCGGGGGACAGCAAGTTCCTACAATGAGCAGTTCTTC. The chain combines TRBV5-1 with TRBJ2-1; D possibly corresponds to TRBD1 (7 bases). Germline CDR1 SGHRS, CDR2 YFSETQ. Trimming took off 4 bases at V and 1 base at J, with 18 bases between the two ends. This CDR3 has 17 amino acids.

This clone came up once. The chain employs TRBV7-6 and TRBJ2-5; TRBD1 matches 10 bases. V was pared by 5 bases and J by 5 bases, with 11 bases of the junction left unmatched. CDR1 and CDR2 (germline): SGHVS, FNYEAQ. The CDR3 extends over 16 amino acids. The CDR3 reads CASSPGMTGGQETQYF. The CDR3 bases are TGTGCCAGCAGCCCCGGAATGACAGGGGGCCAGGAGACCCAGTACTTC.

J is TRBJ1-1 and V is TRBV5-4; 7 positions match TRBD1. V shed 3 bases, J shed 4 bases, and the junction held 9 bases outside the gene matches. The CDR3 is 15 amino acids. Germline CDR1 SGHNT, CDR2 YYREEE (reference sequence). Here the CDR3 DNA reads TGTGCCAGCAGCTCATACAGGGGCGCTGGCACTGAAGCTTTCTTT. It encodes CASSSYRGAGTEAFF.

This clone has only one observation. The chain recombines TRBV7-9 with TRBJ2-3; TRBD1 is a possible D gene (6 bases). With 1 base removed from V and 0 bases from J, the gap between germline ends came to 8 bases. Germline V gives CDR1 SEHNR, CDR2 FQNEAQ (reference sequence). The length of the CDR3 is 15 residues. This chain's CDR3 is CASSLGQGSTDTQYF. The CDR3 nucleotides read TGTGCCAGCAGCTTAGGTCAGGGGAGCACAGATACGCAGTATTTT.

CDR3 sequence reads: CASSQDRRGPDTQYF. CDR3 nucleotides: TGCGCCAGCAGCCAAGATCGGAGGGGCCCAGATACGCAGTATTTT. This chain joins TRBV4-1 and TRBJ2-3; a weak D match, TRBD2 (6 bases). The CDR3 is 15 residues long. Trimming shortened V by 0 bases and J by 4 bases, and 11 bases separated the two germline ends. Germline loops: CDR1 MGHRA, CDR2 YSYEKL.

The CDR3 DNA follows: TGTGCCAGCAGCATGCTGACAGTTCTTAATGACGAGCAGTACTTC. It translates to CASSMLTVLNDEQYF. This rearrangement joins TRBV5-6 to TRBJ2-7; D is possibly TRBD1 (5 bases). With 4 bases removed from V and 5 bases from J, the gap between germline ends came to 19 bases. CDR3 length: 15 amino acids. The germline V gene encodes CDR1 SGHDT and CDR2 YYEEEE.

This chain joins TRBV19 and TRBJ1-5; 7 nucleotides align to TRBD1. Trimming removed 4 bases from V and 1 base from J; junction bases left unmatched: 7. CDR1 LNHDA and CDR2 SQIVND come from the germline V gene (reference sequence). The CDR3 consists of 16 residues. The CDR3 DNA sequence: TGTGCCAGTAGTACTAACAGGGGATTGAGCAATCAGCCCCAGCATTTT. Residues: CASSTNRGLSNQPQHF.

V usage is TRBV6-5 and J usage is TRBJ1-6, with a weak D call TRBD1 (5 bases). V lost 7 bases, J lost 7 bases, and 14 bases lay in between. CDR3 size: 14 residues. Per germline, CDR1 MNHEY and CDR2 SVGAGI. The chain's CDR3 is CASTPGVRNSPLHF. The CDR3 coding sequence is TGTGCCAGCACCCCGGGGGTGAGAAATTCACCCCTCCACTTT.

This clone was counted a single time. The chain uses TRBV18 and TRBJ2-6, with 11 positions matching TRBD1. The length of the CDR3 is 21 residues. V trimming: 2 bases; J trimming: 0 bases; junction bases outside the gene matches: 12. Germline CDR1 and CDR2: KGHSH and LQKENI. CDR3 DNA: TGTGCCAGCTCACCAAGCGCCCCGGGACAGGGGGGGCTCTCTGGGGCCAACGTCCTGACTTTC. This translates into CASSPSAPGQGGLSGANVLTF.